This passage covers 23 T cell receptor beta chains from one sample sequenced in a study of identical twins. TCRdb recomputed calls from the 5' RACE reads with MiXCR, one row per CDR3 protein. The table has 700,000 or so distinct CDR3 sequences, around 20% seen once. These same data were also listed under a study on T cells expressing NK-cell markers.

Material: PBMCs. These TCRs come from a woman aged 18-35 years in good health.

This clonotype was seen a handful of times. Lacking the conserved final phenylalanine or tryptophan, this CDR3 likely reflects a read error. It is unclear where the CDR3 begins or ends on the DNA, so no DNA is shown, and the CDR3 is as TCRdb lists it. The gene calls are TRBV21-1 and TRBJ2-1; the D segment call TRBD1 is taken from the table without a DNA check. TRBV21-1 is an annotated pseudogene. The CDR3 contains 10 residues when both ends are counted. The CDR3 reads CASSARPSWA.

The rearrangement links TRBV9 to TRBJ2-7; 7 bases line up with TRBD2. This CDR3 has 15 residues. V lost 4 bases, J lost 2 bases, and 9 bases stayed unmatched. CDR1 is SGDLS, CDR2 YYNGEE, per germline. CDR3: CASSPRREFTYEQYF. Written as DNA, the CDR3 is TGTGCCAGCAGCCCCCGGCGGGAGTTTACCTACGAGCAGTACTTC.

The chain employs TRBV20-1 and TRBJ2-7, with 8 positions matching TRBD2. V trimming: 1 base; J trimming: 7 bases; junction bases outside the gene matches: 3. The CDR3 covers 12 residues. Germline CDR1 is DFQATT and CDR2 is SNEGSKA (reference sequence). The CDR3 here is CSARVSGKEQYF. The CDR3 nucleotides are TGCAGTGCTAGAGTTAGCGGGAAAGAGCAGTACTTC.

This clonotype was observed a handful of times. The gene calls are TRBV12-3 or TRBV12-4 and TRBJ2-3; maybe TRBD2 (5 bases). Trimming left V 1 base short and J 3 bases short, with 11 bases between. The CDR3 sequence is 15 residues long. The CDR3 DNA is TGTGCCAGCAGTTTAGAAGTACTAGGGACAGATACGCAGTATTTT. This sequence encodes CASSLEVLGTDTQYF.

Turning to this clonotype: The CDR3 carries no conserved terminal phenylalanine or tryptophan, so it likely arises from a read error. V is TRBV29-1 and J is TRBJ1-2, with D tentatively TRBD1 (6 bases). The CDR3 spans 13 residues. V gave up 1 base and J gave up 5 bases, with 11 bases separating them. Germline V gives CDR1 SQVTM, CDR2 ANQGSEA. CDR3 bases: TGCAGCGTTGAAGGGGACAAGGCTTATGGCTACACCGTC. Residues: CSVEGDKAYGYTV.

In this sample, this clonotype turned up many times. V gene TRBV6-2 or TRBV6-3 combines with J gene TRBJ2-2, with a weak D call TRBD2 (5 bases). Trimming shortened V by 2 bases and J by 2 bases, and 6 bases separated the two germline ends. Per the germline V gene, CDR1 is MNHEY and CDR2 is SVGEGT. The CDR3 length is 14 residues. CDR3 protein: CASSYRDNTGELFF. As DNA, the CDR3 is TGTGCCAGCAGTTACCGGGATAACACCGGGGAGCTGTTTTTT.

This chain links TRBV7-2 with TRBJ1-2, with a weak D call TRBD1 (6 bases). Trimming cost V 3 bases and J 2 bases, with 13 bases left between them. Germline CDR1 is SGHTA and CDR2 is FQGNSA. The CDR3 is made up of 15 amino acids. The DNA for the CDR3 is TGTGCCAGCAGCTTCACACAGGGAGTCAACTATGGCTACACCTTC. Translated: CASSFTQGVNYGYTF. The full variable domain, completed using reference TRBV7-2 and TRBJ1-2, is GAGVSQSPSNKVTEKGKDVELRCDPISGHTALYWYRQSLGQGLEFLIYFQGNSAPDKSGLPSDRFSAERTGGSVSTLTIQRTQQEDSAVYLCASSFTQGVNYGYTFGSGTRLTVV.

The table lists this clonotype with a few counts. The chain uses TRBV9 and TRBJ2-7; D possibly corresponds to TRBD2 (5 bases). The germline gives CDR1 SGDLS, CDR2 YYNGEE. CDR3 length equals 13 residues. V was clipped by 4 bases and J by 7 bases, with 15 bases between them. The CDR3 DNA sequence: TGTGCCAGCAGCACAAGTGGAGGTAGGGAGCAGTACTTC. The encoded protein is CASSTSGGREQYF.

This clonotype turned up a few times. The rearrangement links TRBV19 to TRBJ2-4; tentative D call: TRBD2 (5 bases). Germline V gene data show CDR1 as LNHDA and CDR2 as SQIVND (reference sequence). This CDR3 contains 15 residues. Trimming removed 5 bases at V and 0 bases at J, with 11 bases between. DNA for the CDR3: TGTGCCAGTAGTCACGGAGGTATAGCCAAAAACATTCAGTACTTC. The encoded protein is CASSHGGIAKNIQYF.

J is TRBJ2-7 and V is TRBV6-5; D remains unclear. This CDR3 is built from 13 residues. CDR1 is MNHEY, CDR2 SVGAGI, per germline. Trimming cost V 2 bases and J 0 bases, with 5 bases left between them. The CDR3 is CASSYDVSYEQYF. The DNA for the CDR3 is TGTGCCAGCAGTTACGATGTCTCCTACGAGCAGTACTTC.

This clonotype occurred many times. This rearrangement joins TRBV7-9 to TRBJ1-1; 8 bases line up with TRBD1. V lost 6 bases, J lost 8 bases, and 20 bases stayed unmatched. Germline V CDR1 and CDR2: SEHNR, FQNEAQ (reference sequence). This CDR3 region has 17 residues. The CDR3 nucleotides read TGTGCCAGCAGGCGTGGGCCGATCCAGGGGGCCTCACCCGAAGCTTTCTTT. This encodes CASRRGPIQGASPEAFF.

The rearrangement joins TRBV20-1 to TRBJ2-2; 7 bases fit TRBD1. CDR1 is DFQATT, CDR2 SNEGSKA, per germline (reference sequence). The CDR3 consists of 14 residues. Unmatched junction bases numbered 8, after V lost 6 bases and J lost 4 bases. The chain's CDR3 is CSALRAGGTGELFF. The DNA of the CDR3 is TGCAGTGCCCTGCGAGCAGGGGGCACCGGGGAGCTGTTTTTT.

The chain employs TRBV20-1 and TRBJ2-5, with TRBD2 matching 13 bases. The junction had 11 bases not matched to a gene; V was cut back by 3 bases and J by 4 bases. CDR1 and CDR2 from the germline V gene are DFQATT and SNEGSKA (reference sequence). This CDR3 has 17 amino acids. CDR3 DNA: TGCAGTGCTAGTACACCGGGACTAGCGGGGAGGGGAGAGACCCAGTACTTC. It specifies CSASTPGLAGRGETQYF.

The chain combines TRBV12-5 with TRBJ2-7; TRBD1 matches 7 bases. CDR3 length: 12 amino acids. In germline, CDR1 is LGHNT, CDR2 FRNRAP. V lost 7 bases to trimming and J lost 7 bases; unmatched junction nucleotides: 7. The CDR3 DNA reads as TGTGCTAGTGTCCGGGACAGTGGTGAGCAGTACTTC. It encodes CASVRDSGEQYF.

CDR3 residues: CSARSVIQGAGGELFF. As DNA, the CDR3 is TGCAGTGCTAGATCCGTCATACAGGGGGCAGGGGGGGAGCTGTTTTTT. V and J are TRBV20-1 and TRBJ2-2; 9 bases line up with TRBD1. Germline V gene sequence: CDR1 DFQATT, CDR2 SNEGSKA (reference sequence). V shed 2 bases and J 8 bases; nucleotides not matched to a gene: 12. The CDR3 has 16 residues.

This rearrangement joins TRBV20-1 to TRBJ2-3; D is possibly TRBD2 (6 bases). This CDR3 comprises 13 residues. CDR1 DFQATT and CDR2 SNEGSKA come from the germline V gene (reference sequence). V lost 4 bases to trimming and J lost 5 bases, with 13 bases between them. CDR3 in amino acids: CSATGTREDTQYF. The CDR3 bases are TGCAGTGCTACCGGGACGCGGGAAGATACGCAGTATTTT.

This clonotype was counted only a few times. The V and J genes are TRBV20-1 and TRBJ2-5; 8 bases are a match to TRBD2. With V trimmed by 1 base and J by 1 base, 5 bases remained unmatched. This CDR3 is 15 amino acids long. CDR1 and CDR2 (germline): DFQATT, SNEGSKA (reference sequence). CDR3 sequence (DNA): TGCAGTGCTAGAGGAGCGGGGGAGATCCAAGAGACCCAGTACTTC. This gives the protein CSARGAGEIQETQYF.

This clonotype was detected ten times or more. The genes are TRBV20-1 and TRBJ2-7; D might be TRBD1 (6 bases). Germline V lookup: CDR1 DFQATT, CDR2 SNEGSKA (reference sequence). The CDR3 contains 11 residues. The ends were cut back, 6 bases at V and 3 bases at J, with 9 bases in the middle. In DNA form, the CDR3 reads TGCAGTGCCTTGGACAGCTACGAGCAGTACTTC. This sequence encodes CSALDSYEQYF.

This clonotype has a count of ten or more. The CDR3 region is CAISESPMGEEYF. The CDR3 coding sequence is TGTGCCATCAGTGAGAGTCCCATGGGTGAGGAGTATTTT. The chain uses TRBV10-3 and TRBJ2-3; D gene ambiguous. The length of the CDR3 is 13 residues. Germline V gives CDR1 ENHRY, CDR2 SYGVKD. The V end was cut by 2 bases, the J end by 13 bases, with 16 bases between.

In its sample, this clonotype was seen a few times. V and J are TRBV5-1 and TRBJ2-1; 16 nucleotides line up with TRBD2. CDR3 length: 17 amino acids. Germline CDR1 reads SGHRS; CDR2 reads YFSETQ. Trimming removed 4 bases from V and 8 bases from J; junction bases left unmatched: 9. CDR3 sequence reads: CASSPGTSGGAWDEQFF. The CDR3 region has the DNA TGCGCCAGCAGCCCGGGGACTAGCGGGGGGGCCTGGGATGAGCAGTTCTTC.

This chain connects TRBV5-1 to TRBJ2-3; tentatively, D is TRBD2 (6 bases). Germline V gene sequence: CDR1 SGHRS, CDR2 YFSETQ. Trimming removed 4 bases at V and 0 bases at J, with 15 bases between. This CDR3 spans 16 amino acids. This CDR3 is CASSPRGGASTDTQYF. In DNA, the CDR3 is TGCGCCAGCAGCCCGCGCGGAGGGGCGAGCACAGATACGCAGTATTTT. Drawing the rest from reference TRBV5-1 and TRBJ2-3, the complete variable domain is KAGVTQTPRYLIKTRGQQVTLSCSPISGHRSVSWYQQTPGQGLQFLFEYFSETQRNKGNFPGRFSGRQFSNSRSEMNVSTLELGDSALYLCASSPRGGASTDTQYFGPGTRLTVL.

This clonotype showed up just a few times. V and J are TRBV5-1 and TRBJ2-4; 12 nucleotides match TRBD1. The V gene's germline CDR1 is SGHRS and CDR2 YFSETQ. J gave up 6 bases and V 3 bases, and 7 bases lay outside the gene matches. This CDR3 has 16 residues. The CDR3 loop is CASSSGGTGGRNIQYF. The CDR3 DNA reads TGCGCCAGCAGCTCTGGGGGGACAGGGGGCAGAAACATTCAGTACTTC.

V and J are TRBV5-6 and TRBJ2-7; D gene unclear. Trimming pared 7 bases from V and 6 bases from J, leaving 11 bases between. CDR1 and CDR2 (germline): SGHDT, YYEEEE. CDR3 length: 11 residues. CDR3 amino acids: CASGKGIEQYF. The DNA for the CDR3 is TGTGCCAGCGGCAAAGGGATCGAGCAGTACTTC.